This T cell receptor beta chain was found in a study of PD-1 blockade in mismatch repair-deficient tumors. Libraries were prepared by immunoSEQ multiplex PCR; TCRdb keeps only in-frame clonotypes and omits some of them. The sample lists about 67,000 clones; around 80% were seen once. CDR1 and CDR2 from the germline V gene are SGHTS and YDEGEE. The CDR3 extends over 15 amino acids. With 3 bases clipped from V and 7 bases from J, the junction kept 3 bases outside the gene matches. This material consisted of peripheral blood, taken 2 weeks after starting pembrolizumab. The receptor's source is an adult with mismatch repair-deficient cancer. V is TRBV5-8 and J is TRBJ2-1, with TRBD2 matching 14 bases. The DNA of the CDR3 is TGTGCCAGCAGCTCCGGGACTAGCGGGAGTAATGAGCAGTTCTTC. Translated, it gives CASSSGTSGSNEQFF.